A selection of T cell receptor beta chains follows, all from one sample in a study of blood T cell repertoires in COVID-19. The protocol was immunoSEQ multiplex PCR, while the TCRdb copy is restricted to in-frame clones and leaves out a portion. Of roughly 110,000 clones listed, around 89% are singletons. Sequencing was performed on peripheral blood. The source of these receptors is a human donor with acute or convalescent COVID-19. The donor label of this sample is uncertain. Both conserved end residues are part of each CDR3. The D gene is left open where the match is weak. For some rows the clone size is stated as once, few or many, or as a class when expanded; others skip it.

d_gene	v_gene	j_gene	len	abundance	CDR3nt	CDR3aa
NA	TRBV9	TRBJ2-3	13	NA	TGTGCCAGCAGCGTAGTTTCAGGGGATACGCAGTATTTT	CASSVVSGDTQYF
TRBD2	TRBV7-3	TRBJ2-3	18	NA	TGTGCCAGCAGCGGAAGACTAGCGGTAGTACCTAGCACAGATACGCAGTATTTT	CASSGRLAVVPSTDTQYF
NA	TRBV4-1	TRBJ1-2	15	few	TGCGCCAGCAGCCAAGTTGTGGCAGGGAATTATGGCTACACCTTC	CASSQVVAGNYGYTF
TRBD1	TRBV5-6	TRBJ2-3	15	NA	TGTGCCAGCAGCTTTTACGACAGGGAATCAGATACGCAGTATTTT	CASSFYDRESDTQYF
NA	TRBV19	TRBJ2-1	15	NA	TGTGCCAGTAGTCCCCTCCCCTCATACAGGGATGAGCAGTTCTTC	CASSPLPSYRDEQFF
NA	TRBV5-1	TRBJ2-3	14	NA	TGCGCCAGCAGCCAGACAGTTCTGGCAGATACGCAGTATTTT	CASSQTVLADTQYF
TRBD2	TRBV6-5	TRBJ2-5	15	NA	TGTGCCAGCAAGGCTGGGAGGGGTGAACAAGAGACCCAGTACTTC	CASKAGRGEQETQYF
TRBD1	TRBV28	TRBJ1-4	14	NA	TGTGCCAGCAGCCGACAGGGATCTAATGAAAAACTGTTTTTT	CASSRQGSNEKLFF
TRBD1	TRBV10-3	TRBJ1-2	14	NA	TGTGCCATCAGCATTGACAGGGATCAGTCTGGCTACACCTTC	CAISIDRDQSGYTF
TRBD1	TRBV28	TRBJ1-5	16	NA	TGTGCCAGCTTTCTGGGGGACAGGGGTAATCTTCAGCCCCAGCATTTT	CASFLGDRGNLQPQHF
NA	TRBV11-3	TRBJ1-1	12	NA	TGTGCCAGCAGGATTTCAGACACTGAAGCTTTCTTT	CASRISDTEAFF
TRBD1	TRBV28	TRBJ1-2	15	NA	TGTGCCAGCAGCCTGAACAGGGGAGCTAACTATGGCTACACCTTC	CASSLNRGANYGYTF
NA	TRBV7-9	TRBJ1-1	18	NA	TGTGCCAGCAGCTTAGAGGCACGGGGGTATCTCAGGAACACTGAAGCTTTCTTT	CASSLEARGYLRNTEAFF
TRBD1	TRBV27	TRBJ1-2	16	NA	TGTGCCAGCAGCTACAATCCGGGACAGGGGTTTTATGGCTACACCTTC	CASSYNPGQGFYGYTF
NA	TRBV24-1	TRBJ2-1	12	NA	TGTGCCACCAGTGATCCAGGGCGGGACTTGTTCTTC	CATSDPGRDLFF
TRBD2	TRBV19	TRBJ2-3	15	NA	TGTGCCAGTAGTCCTAGCGGAGCTAGCACAGATACGCAGTATTTT	CASSPSGASTDTQYF
TRBD1	TRBV2	TRBJ1-1	14	medium-sized	TGTGCCAGCAGTTGGGACAGACGAGACACTGAAGCTTTCTTT	CASSWDRRDTEAFF
TRBD2	TRBV28	TRBJ2-5	16	NA	TGTGCCAGCAGTTTGGTTAGCGGGAGTTTTGAAGAGACCCAGTACTTC	CASSLVSGSFEETQYF
NA	TRBV27	TRBJ1-4	15	NA	TGTGCCAGCGGTTCCCCGCAGCAGGGGAATGAAAAACTGTTTTTT	CASGSPQQGNEKLFF
NA	TRBV27	TRBJ1-4	15	NA	TGTGCCAGCAGCCAGTCAGGGCGGGAAAATGAAAAACTGTTTTTT	CASSQSGRENEKLFF
NA	TRBV2	TRBJ1-1	13	NA	TGTGCCAGCAGCCGGGGAGAGAACACTGAAGCTTTCTTT	CASSRGENTEAFF
NA	TRBV11-2	TRBJ2-1	14	NA	TGTGCCAGCAGCTTCCCCGGGTCCTACAATGAGCAGTTCTTC	CASSFPGSYNEQFF
TRBD2	TRBV7-2	TRBJ2-7	15	NA	TGTGCCAGCAGCGCCTCTAGCGGGGGGGCCTACGAGCAGTACTTC	CASSASSGGAYEQYF
NA	TRBV5-6	TRBJ1-2	13	NA	TGTGCCAGCAGCTTTTCCGGGGTCATCGGCTACACCTTC	CASSFSGVIGYTF
NA	TRBV4-2	TRBJ2-2	15	NA	TGTGCCAGCAGCCTCGTACAGGGCCCCACCGGGGAGCTGTTTTTT	CASSLVQGPTGELFF
NA	TRBV6-5	TRBJ2-7	12	NA	TGTGCCAGCAGTTCTCAGGGCTACGAGCAGTACTTC	CASSSQGYEQYF
TRBD1	TRBV2	TRBJ1-6	16	once	TGTGCCAGCAGTCCTCACTCACAGGGGACGGGGTCACCCCTCCACTTT	CASSPHSQGTGSPLHF